These T cell receptor beta chains were read from a single sample in a study of a mutant IDH1 vaccine in newly diagnosed glioma. The antigens of these receptors remain unknown. Method: immunoSEQ multiplex PCR; TCRdb's copy keeps in-frame clones and lacks some. The sample carries over 60,000 clones, around 91% recorded once. The source was PBMCs, collected from a glioma patient whose treatment included an IDH1 peptide vaccine. The receptors originated from a man aged 40-55 years with glioma. Both conserved end residues are part of each CDR3. Clone size, where shown, is once, few, many, or a class for clones that have expanded.

J gene: TRBJ2-2; V gene: TRBV27; clone size: NA; CDR3 protein: CASSRGLMAGELFF
J gene: TRBJ2-7; V gene: TRBV7-2; clone size: NA; CDR3 protein: CASSLWEAYEQYF
J gene: TRBJ1-4; V gene: TRBV5-1; clone size: NA; CDR3 protein: CASSPRDTLNEKLFF
J gene: TRBJ1-2; V gene: TRBV28; clone size: NA; CDR3 protein: CASSLRGRNGYTF
J gene: TRBJ2-2; V gene: TRBV6-4; clone size: NA; CDR3 protein: CASSDSSDTGELFF
J gene: TRBJ2-5; V gene: TRBV5-6; clone size: once; CDR3 protein: CASSLAAGETQYF
J gene: TRBJ2-1; V gene: TRBV15; clone size: NA; CDR3 protein: CATSRDVSGSGNEQFF
J gene: TRBJ1-1; V gene: TRBV7-3; clone size: few; CDR3 protein: CASRTQGARNTEAFF
J gene: TRBJ1-2; V gene: TRBV7-2; clone size: NA; CDR3 protein: CASSPWTDVNYGYTF
J gene: TRBJ2-7; V gene: TRBV6-5; clone size: NA; CDR3 protein: CASSTYYEQYF
J gene: TRBJ1-5; V gene: TRBV6-1; clone size: NA; CDR3 protein: CASSERLRPGYQPQHF
J gene: TRBJ1-4; V gene: TRBV5-1; clone size: NA; CDR3 protein: CASSYAIHARNEKLFF
J gene: TRBJ1-5; V gene: TRBV27; clone size: once; CDR3 protein: CASSDRGRPYQPQHF
J gene: TRBJ1-4; V gene: TRBV19; clone size: NA; CDR3 protein: CASSIRSWRATNEKLFF
J gene: TRBJ1-1; V gene: TRBV27; clone size: NA; CDR3 protein: CASSLLDALNTEAFF
J gene: TRBJ2-1; V gene: TRBV11-2; clone size: NA; CDR3 protein: CASSFHEQFF